A single TCR beta chain is shown here with its context. This entry is derived from a study of blood T cell repertoires in COVID-19. Across the whole study: The study drew acute and convalescent COVID-19 samples from the United States, Italy and Spain. In each case, the material was cDNA or gDNA derived from T cells, B-cell-depleted T cells, or PBMCs.

Per the study methods: Researchers report that nucleated cell counts were estimated from reference gene primer amplification. TCRdb's table, derived via immunoSEQ multiplex PCR, lists solely in-frame clones and lacks some. The D gene and trimming were derived from the DNA, and the V and J assignments and clone size from that table. Among under 300,000 clones listed, under 85% were seen once. The CDR3 consists of 13 residues. Trimming removed 6 bases at V and 0 bases at J, with 9 bases between. Germline assignment: CDR1 SGHRS and CDR2 YFSETQ. The sequencing input was peripheral blood. This TCR was sampled from a woman between 40 and 55 years old with active or convalescent COVID-19. V and J are TRBV5-1 and TRBJ1-2, with D uncertain. The CDR3 coding sequence is TGCGCCAGCACCCCCCTAGCTAACTATGGCTACACCTTC. Protein sequence: CASTPLANYGYTF.